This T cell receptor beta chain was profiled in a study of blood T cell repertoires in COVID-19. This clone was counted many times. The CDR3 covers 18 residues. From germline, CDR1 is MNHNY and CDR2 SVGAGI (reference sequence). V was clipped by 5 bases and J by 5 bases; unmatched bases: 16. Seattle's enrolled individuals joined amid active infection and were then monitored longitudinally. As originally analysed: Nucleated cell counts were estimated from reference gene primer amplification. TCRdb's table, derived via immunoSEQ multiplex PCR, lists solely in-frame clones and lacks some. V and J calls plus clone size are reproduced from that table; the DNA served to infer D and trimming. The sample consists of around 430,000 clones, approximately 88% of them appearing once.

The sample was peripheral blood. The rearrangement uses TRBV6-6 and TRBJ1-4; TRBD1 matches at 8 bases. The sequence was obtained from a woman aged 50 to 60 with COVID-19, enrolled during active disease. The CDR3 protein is CASSRRGTSRQGNEKLFF. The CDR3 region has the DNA TGTGCCAGCAGTCGACGTGGGACATCTCGACAGGGGAATGAAAAACTGTTTTTT.